The TCR beta chain described here comes from a study of T cell responses to AZD1222 COVID-19 vaccine. General study points: It should be noted that donors were predominantly white British and more often female, and clonal diversity was possibly underestimated. Samples come after the peak T cell response, not at day 14.

Profiling relied on immunoSEQ multiplex PCR, and the TCRdb table lists in-frame clones only, not all of them. The data hold approximately 150,000 clones, with just over 85% observed a single time. About this clone: Its antigen is not known.

The CDR3 runs 16 residues. Trimming cost V 0 bases and J 2 bases, with 11 bases left between them. Looked up from germline, CDR1 is ENHRY and CDR2 is SYGVKD. V and J are TRBV10-3 and TRBJ2-1; D call uncertain. The specimen comprised peripheral blood, sampled 28 days after the second AZD1222 dose. The sequence came from an adult who received the AZD1222 COVID-19 vaccine. The CDR3 sequence: CAISESGHVTYNEQFF. The CDR3 region has the DNA TGTGCCATCAGTGAGTCTGGGCACGTCACCTACAATGAGCAGTTCTTC.